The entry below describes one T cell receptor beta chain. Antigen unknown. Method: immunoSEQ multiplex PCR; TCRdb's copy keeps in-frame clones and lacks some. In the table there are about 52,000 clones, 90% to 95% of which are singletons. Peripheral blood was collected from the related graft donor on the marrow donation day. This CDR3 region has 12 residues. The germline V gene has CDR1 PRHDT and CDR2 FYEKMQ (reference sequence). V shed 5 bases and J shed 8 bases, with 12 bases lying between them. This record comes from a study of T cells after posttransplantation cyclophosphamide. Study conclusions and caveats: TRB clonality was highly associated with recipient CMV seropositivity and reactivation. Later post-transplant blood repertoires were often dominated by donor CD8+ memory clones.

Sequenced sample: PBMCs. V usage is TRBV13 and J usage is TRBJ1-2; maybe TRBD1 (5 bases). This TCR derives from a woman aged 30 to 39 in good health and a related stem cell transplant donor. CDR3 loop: CASSPTAGGYTF. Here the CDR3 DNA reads TGTGCCAGCAGCCCCACGGCAGGGGGCTACACCTTC.